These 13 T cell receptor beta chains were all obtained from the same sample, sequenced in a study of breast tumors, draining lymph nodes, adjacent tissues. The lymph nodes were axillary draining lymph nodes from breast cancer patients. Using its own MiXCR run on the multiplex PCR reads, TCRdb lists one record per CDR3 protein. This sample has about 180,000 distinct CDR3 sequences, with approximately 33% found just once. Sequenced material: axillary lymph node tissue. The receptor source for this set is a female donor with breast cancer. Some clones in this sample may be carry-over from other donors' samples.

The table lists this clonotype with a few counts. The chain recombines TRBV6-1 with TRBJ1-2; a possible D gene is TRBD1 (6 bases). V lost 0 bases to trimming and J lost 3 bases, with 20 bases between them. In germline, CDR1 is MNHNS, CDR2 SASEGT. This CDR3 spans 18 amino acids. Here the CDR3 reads CASSEANPDRLVDYGYTF. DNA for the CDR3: TGTGCCAGCAGTGAAGCGAACCCTGACAGGCTCGTGGACTATGGCTACACCTTC.

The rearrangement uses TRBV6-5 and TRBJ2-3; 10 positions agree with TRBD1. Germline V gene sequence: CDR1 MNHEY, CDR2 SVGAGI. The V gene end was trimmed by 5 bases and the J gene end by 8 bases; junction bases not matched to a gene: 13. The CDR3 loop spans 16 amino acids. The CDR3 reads CASSEPLTGGWGTQYF. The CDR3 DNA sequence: TGTGCCAGCAGTGAGCCGTTGACAGGGGGCTGGGGTACGCAGTATTTT.

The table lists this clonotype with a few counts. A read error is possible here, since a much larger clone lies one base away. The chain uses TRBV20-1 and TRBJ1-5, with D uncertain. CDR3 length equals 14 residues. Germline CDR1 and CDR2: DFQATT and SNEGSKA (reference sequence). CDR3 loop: CSAGNTRRNPPQHF. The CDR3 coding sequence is TGCAGTGCTGGTAATACCCGGCGGAATCCGCCCCAGCATTTT.

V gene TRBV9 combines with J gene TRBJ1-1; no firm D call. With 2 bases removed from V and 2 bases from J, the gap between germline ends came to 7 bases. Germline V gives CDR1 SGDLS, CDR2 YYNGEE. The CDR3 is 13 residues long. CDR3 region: CASSVGINTEAFF. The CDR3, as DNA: TGTGCCAGCAGCGTCGGCATCAACACTGAAGCTTTCTTT.

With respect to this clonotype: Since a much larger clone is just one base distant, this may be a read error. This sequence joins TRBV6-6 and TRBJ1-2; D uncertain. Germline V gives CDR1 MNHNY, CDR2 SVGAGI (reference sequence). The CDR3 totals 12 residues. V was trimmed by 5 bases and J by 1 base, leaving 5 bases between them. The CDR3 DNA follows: TGTGCCAGCAGTCACAATAACTATGGCTACACCTTC. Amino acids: CASSHNNYGYTF.

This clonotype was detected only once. The CDR3 sequence is CASSATGQGRADTQYF. The CDR3 coding sequence is TGTGCCAGCAGTGCCACCGGACAGGGGCGCGCAGATACGCAGTATTTT. J is TRBJ2-3 and V is TRBV25-1; 9 nucleotides agree with TRBD1. The CDR3 consists of 16 residues. CDR1 is MGHDK, CDR2 SYGVNS, per germline. Unmatched junction bases numbered 9, after V lost 4 bases and J lost 4 bases.

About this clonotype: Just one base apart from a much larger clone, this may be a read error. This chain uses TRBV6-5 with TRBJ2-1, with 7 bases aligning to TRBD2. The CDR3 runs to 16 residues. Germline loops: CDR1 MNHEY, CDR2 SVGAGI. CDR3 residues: CAGSFISSGVYNEQFF. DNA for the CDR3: TGTGCCGGCAGTTTCATCTCTAGCGGAGTCTACAATGAGCAGTTCTTC.

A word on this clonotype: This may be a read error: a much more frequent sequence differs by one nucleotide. CDR3 in DNA: TGTGCCTCTTCCGAGGCTAGCGGGGGTTCTGAGCAGTTCTTC. This gives the protein CASSEASGGSEQFF. V is TRBV4-2 and J is TRBJ2-1, with 10 bases fitting TRBD2. Unmatched junction bases numbered 13, after V lost 11 bases and J lost 9 bases. The germline gives CDR1 LGHNA, CDR2 YNFKEQ. The CDR3 runs to 14 residues.

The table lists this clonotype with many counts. The CDR3 sequence is CASSFRSAYEQYF. The CDR3 coding sequence is TGTGCCAGCAGTTTTCGGTCCGCCTACGAGCAGTACTTC. This sequence joins TRBV12-3 or TRBV12-4 and TRBJ2-7; D not resolved. The CDR3 has 13 residues. V was trimmed by 3 bases and J by 2 bases, leaving 8 bases between them.

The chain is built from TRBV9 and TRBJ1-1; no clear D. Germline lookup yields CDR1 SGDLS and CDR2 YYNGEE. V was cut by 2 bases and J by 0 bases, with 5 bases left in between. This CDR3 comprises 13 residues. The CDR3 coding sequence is TGTGCCAGCAGCGTTCTAATGAACACTGAAGCTTTCTTT. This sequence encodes CASSVLMNTEAFF.

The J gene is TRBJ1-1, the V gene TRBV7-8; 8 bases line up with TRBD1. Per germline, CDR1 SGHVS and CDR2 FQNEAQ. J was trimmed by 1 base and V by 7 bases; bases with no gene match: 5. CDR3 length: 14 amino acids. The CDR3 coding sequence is TGTGCCAGCAACACCAGGGGGCCGAACACTGAAGCTTTCTTT. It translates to CASNTRGPNTEAFF.

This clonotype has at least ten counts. The CDR3 region is CATTSGGAEETQYF. The CDR3 DNA sequence: TGTGCCACAACTAGCGGGGGGGCCGAGGAGACCCAGTACTTC. V and J are TRBV6-1 and TRBJ2-5; 13 positions match TRBD2. J was trimmed by 5 bases and V by 10 bases; bases with no gene match: 7. Germline-derived CDR1 and CDR2 are MNHNS and SASEGT. This CDR3 spans 14 amino acids.

CDR3 in amino acids: CASSPRRAGEQYF. The CDR3 nucleotides read TGTGCCAGCAGCCCCAGGAGGGCGGGCGAGCAGTACTTC. J is TRBJ2-7 and V is TRBV5-6; TRBD2 is a possible D gene (6 bases). The CDR3 totals 13 residues. Germline lookup yields CDR1 SGHDT and CDR2 YYEEEE. V gave up 4 bases and J gave up 6 bases, with 14 bases separating them. Full variable domain (missing parts from reference TRBV5-6 and TRBJ2-7): DAGVTQSPTHLIKTRGQQVTLRCSPKSGHDTVSWYQQALGQGPQFIFQYYEEEERQRGNFPDRFSGHQFPNYSSELNVNALLLGDSALYLCASSPRRAGEQYFGPGTRLTVT.